Below, 19 T cell receptor beta chains from the same sample are listed, as sequenced in a study of blood T cell repertoires in COVID-19. Sequenced by immunoSEQ multiplex PCR; TCRdb stores in-frame clones only, minus some. In the table there are 250,000 to 300,000 clones, approximately 86% of which are singletons. The sample taken for sequencing was peripheral blood. These receptors were obtained from a man aged 18 to 29 with active or convalescent COVID-19.

V gene TRBV11-2 combines with J gene TRBJ1-2, with no clear D. V was trimmed by 3 bases and J by 0 bases, leaving 8 bases between them. Germline assignment: CDR1 SGHAT and CDR2 FQNNGV. The CDR3 has 14 amino acids. This CDR3 reads CASSFSSANYGYTF. In DNA, the CDR3 is TGTGCCAGCAGCTTTTCCTCAGCTAACTATGGCTACACCTTC. Together with reference TRBV11-2 and TRBJ1-2, the CDR3 gives the full variable domain: EAGVAQSPRYKIIEKRQSVAFWCNPISGHATLYWYQQILGQGPKLLIQFQNNGVVDDSQLPKDRFSAERLKGVDSTLKIQPAKLEDSAVYLCASSFSSANYGYTFGSGTRLTVV.

The chain employs TRBV7-2 and TRBJ1-5; 8 nucleotides match TRBD1. CDR3 length equals 15 residues. The germline gives CDR1 SGHTA, CDR2 FQGNSA. The V segment lost 1 base and the J segment 4 bases; nucleotides outside the gene matches: 3. The DNA for the CDR3 is TGTGCCAGCAGCTTAGACAGGGGGAGAAATCAGCCCCAGCATTTT. Translating gives CASSLDRGRNQPQHF. Looking up the rest from reference TRBV7-2 and TRBJ1-5 gives the full variable domain: GAGVSQSPSNKVTEKGKDVELRCDPISGHTALYWYRQSLGQGLEFLIYFQGNSAPDKSGLPSDRFSAERTGGSVSTLTIQRTQQEDSAVYLCASSLDRGRNQPQHFGDGTRLSIL.

This clone was seen just once. The chain has TRBV30 and TRBJ1-1; D ambiguous. The CDR3 consists of 11 residues. V was cut by 3 bases and J by 3 bases, with 5 bases left in between. The germline V gene encodes CDR1 GTSNPN and CDR2 SVGIG (reference sequence). The CDR3 is CAWSGDTEAFF. The CDR3 nucleotides are TGTGCCTGGAGCGGGGACACTGAAGCTTTCTTT.

This chain uses TRBV5-1 with TRBJ1-4; TRBD1 matches 10 bases. Germline CDR1 reads SGHRS; CDR2 reads YFSETQ. CDR3 length equals 15 residues. The trim removed 3 bases at V and 6 bases at J, leaving 5 bases unmatched. The CDR3: CASSSSGTGDEKLFF. CDR3 bases: TGCGCCAGCAGCTCGTCCGGGACAGGGGATGAAAAACTGTTTTTT.

The chain uses TRBV27 and TRBJ2-5, with 7 nucleotides matching TRBD2. The V gene end was trimmed by 6 bases and the J gene end by 4 bases; junction bases not matched to a gene: 17. Per germline, CDR1 MNHEY and CDR2 SMNVEV (reference sequence). The CDR3 has 17 amino acids. CDR3 sequence: CASSPTVREVGRETQYF. CDR3 DNA: TGTGCCAGCAGCCCCACGGTCCGGGAGGTGGGAAGAGAGACCCAGTACTTC.

This clone has just one count. The J gene is TRBJ2-5, the V gene TRBV6-6; TRBD2 might be the D (6 bases). The CDR3 is 15 amino acids. CDR1 MNHNY and CDR2 SVGAGI come from the germline V gene (reference sequence). The V gene lost 8 bases and the J gene lost 1 base, with 17 bases spanning the gap. The CDR3 region has the DNA TGTGCCAGCCACCCCTCGCTCGGGGGCCAAGAGACCCAGTACTTC. Translated, it gives CASHPSLGGQETQYF.

Only one count was recorded for this clone. V and J are TRBV5-1 and TRBJ2-3; TRBD2 is a possible D gene (5 bases). Germline CDR1 reads SGHRS; CDR2 reads YFSETQ. The CDR3 consists of 14 residues. The ends were cut back, 0 bases at V and 4 bases at J, with 9 bases in the middle. The CDR3 DNA is TGCGCCAGCAGCTTGGCCGCGCGGGCAGATACGCAGTATTTT. It yields the protein CASSLAARADTQYF.

The rearrangement joins TRBV12-3 or TRBV12-4 to TRBJ1-1; possibly TRBD1 for D (5 bases). The V end was cut by 1 base, the J end by 6 bases, with 9 bases between. The CDR3 sequence is 13 residues long. This CDR3 is CASSLERGAEAFF. The CDR3 DNA reads as TGTGCCAGCAGTTTAGAACGGGGGGCTGAAGCTTTCTTT.

This clone appeared a few times. The rearrangement uses TRBV10-1 and TRBJ1-1; no definite D call. Trimming shortened V by 6 bases and J by 0 bases, and 8 bases separated the two germline ends. CDR3 length: 13 residues. The germline V gene has CDR1 WNHNN and CDR2 SYGVQD (reference sequence). CDR3 DNA: TGCGCCAGCAGGAAAAACATGAACACTGAAGCTTTCTTT. Protein sequence: CASRKNMNTEAFF.

The chain uses TRBV30 and TRBJ2-7, with 11 positions matching TRBD2. V lost 1 base, J lost 4 bases, and 3 bases stayed unmatched. CDR3 length: 14 residues. Germline V gene sequence: CDR1 GTSNPN, CDR2 SVGIG (reference sequence). The CDR3 loop reads CAWSEGLAAYEQYF. The CDR3 DNA sequence: TGTGCCTGGAGTGAGGGACTAGCGGCGTACGAGCAGTACTTC.

The chain recombines TRBV5-4 with TRBJ1-2; D gene ambiguous. CDR3 length equals 14 residues. Germline CDR1 and CDR2: SGHNT and YYREEE (reference sequence). Trimming removed 4 bases at V and 6 bases at J, with 16 bases between. This CDR3 reads CASSPTRRLDGYTF. The CDR3 region has the DNA TGTGCCAGCAGCCCCACCAGGAGGTTGGATGGCTACACCTTC.

This chain links TRBV28 with TRBJ1-1, with a weak D call TRBD1 (6 bases). The CDR3 spans 12 residues. CDR1 and CDR2 (germline): MDHEN, SYDVKM. V was shortened by 8 bases and J by 0 bases, with 7 bases between the two germline ends. In DNA form, the CDR3 reads TGTGCCAGCGAGGGGGTGAACACTGAAGCTTTCTTT. Protein sequence: CASEGVNTEAFF.

This sequence joins TRBV30 and TRBJ1-5, with TRBD1 identical over 9 bases. With V trimmed by 3 bases and J by 7 bases, 10 bases remained unmatched. From germline, CDR1 is GTSNPN and CDR2 SVGIG (reference sequence). This CDR3 contains 15 residues. CDR3 coding DNA: TGTGCCTGGAGCGAGGGACAGGGCCCGCACCAGCCCCAGCATTTT. It encodes CAWSEGQGPHQPQHF.

The CDR3: CASSLVLGVYEQYF. CDR3 bases: TGTGCCAGCAGCTTAGTTCTCGGTGTCTACGAGCAGTACTTC. The chain couples TRBV7-9 to TRBJ2-7; no clear D. Trimming pared 1 base from V and 3 bases from J, leaving 10 bases between. In germline, CDR1 is SEHNR, CDR2 FQNEAQ (reference sequence). This CDR3 contains 14 residues.

This chain uses TRBV12-3 or TRBV12-4 with TRBJ2-7; 8 bases map to TRBD1. Trimming at V came to 6 bases and at J to 4 bases, leaving 5 bases not matched to a gene. CDR3 length: 13 amino acids. The CDR3 DNA sequence: TGTGCCAGCAGCCGGTGGACAGGGTACGAGCAGTACTTC. Translating it yields CASSRWTGYEQYF.

The gene calls are TRBV19 and TRBJ2-5, with TRBD2 identical over 11 bases. Germline V lookup: CDR1 LNHDA, CDR2 SQIVND (reference sequence). CDR3 length equals 15 residues. V lost 4 bases and J lost 6; bases outside the gene matches: 7. The CDR3 nucleotides are TGTGCCAGTAGTAAACTAGCGGGGGTCGAAAAGACCCAGTACTTC. Translation gives CASSKLAGVEKTQYF.

The genes are TRBV13 and TRBJ2-1; 10 positions match TRBD2. There are 18 residues in the CDR3. V shed 5 bases and J 0 bases; nucleotides not matched to a gene: 10. The germline gives CDR1 PRHDT, CDR2 FYEKMQ (reference sequence). The CDR3 loop reads CASSHGGLAKSSYNEQFF. CDR3 in DNA: TGTGCCAGCAGCCACGGGGGACTAGCGAAAAGCTCCTACAATGAGCAGTTCTTC.

The genes are TRBV3-1 (or the pseudogene TRBV3-2) and TRBJ2-3; TRBD2 aligns across 9 bases. The V segment lost 3 bases and the J segment 4 bases; nucleotides outside the gene matches: 5. Germline assignment: CDR1 LGHDT and CDR2 YNNKEL (reference sequence). CDR3 length: 15 amino acids. For the CDR3, the DNA is TGTGCCAGCAGCCAGCGGGGGGGCCGCCCAGATACGCAGTATTTT. Its translation: CASSQRGGRPDTQYF.

This clone is a singleton in its sample. This chain joins TRBV6-6 and TRBJ2-7; 8 bases are shared with TRBD2. The CDR3 runs 12 residues. Germline CDR1 is MNHNY and CDR2 is SVGAGI (reference sequence). J gave up 1 base and V 8 bases, and 1 base lay outside the gene matches. Written as DNA, the CDR3 is TGTGCCAGCGCGGGAGGTTCCTACGAGCAGTACTTC. Amino acids: CASAGGSYEQYF.